This TCR beta chain was captured by sequencing in a study of T-cell reconstitution after alpha-beta-depleted transplantation in children. Findings of the study overall: The main origin of T-cell counts and diversity one year after transplant was newly produced T cells. Reportedly, only several hundred clones from non-depleted graft cells drove alpha-beta T-cell counts at about two months. Where some patients showed high TCRbeta diversity at day 60, it came from recipient T cells and thymic progenitors that had survived.

Unique molecular identifiers were used in preparing the TCRbeta library. In TCRdb, the PCR reads were re-called with MiXCR into one record per CDR3 protein. The data contain about 400,000 distinct CDR3 sequences, about a sixth of them singletons. Germline V gene data show CDR1 as SGHDT and CDR2 as YYEEEE. This CDR3 region has 14 residues. V lost 4 bases to trimming and J lost 3 bases, with 13 bases between them. This clonotype was counted many times. The antigen is unknown. The TCR was taken from a boy less than two years old who had a stem cell transplant for Wiskott-Aldrich syndrome, so the T cells may come from the graft donor. This chain links TRBV5-6 with TRBJ1-1; a possible D gene is TRBD1 (6 bases). The sequenced sample was PBMCs, mostly from graft donor cells, obtained 360 days after TCRalphabeta/CD19-depleted stem cell transplant. The CDR3 here is CASSRTAYYTEAFF. The DNA of the CDR3 is TGTGCCAGCAGCAGGACAGCGTACTACACTGAAGCTTTCTTT.